This TCR beta chain was sequenced during a study of Tregs in tolerant kidney transplant recipients. The table came from immunoSEQ multiplex PCR; TCRdb's copy has only in-frame clones and leaves some out. Here the sample spans approximately 60,000 clones, over 75% being singletons. Mixed chimerism was transient after nonmyeloablative marrow transplants from related graft donors. CD4+CD25+CD127- Tregs, CD4+CD25- non-Tregs, CD4 and CD8 cells were sorted. Remarks on this clone: What it binds is unknown.

Findings and limits, study-wide: For some patients, primers changed over time, blocking nucleotide-level comparison. Tolerant patients' donor-specific Tregs expanded beyond overall Tregs, suggesting antigen-driven growth.

The receptor was isolated from a human patient who received a combined kidney and bone marrow transplant. Some T cells here may be from the graft donor. Sequenced material: CD4+ T cells from blood (PBMCs), taken 6 months after the transplant.

The CDR3 DNA follows: TGTGCCAGCAGCGCCTCGGGCCGATGGGGAGCCGAGCAGTACTTC. Its protein is CASSASGRWGAEQYF. The chain couples TRBV9 to TRBJ2-7; a possible D gene is TRBD2 (5 bases). This CDR3 region has 15 residues. Germline CDR1 SGDLS, CDR2 YYNGEE. Trimming left V 3 bases short and J 6 bases short, with 19 bases between.